This T cell receptor (beta chain) was obtained from a study of cytomegalovirus exposure and HLA in healthy donors. Study conclusions and caveats: Analysis performed later showed TCR beta chains linked to HLA being more clonally expanded than equally common others.

As for this clone: Its antigen is not known.

This PCR relied on a set of 60 Vbeta primers and 13 Jbeta primers. Clones were sequenced by immunoSEQ multiplex PCR, and TCRdb holds only the in-frame ones, with some missing. The repertoire holds roughly 190,000 clones, with over 60% as singletons. CDR1 and CDR2 from the germline V gene are SGHTA and FQGNSA. V lost 1 base, J lost 4 bases, and 14 bases lay in between. The CDR3 is made up of 15 amino acids. The material sequenced was PBMCs. This rearrangement joins TRBV7-2 to TRBJ2-7; D not resolved. This sequence was found in a woman aged 30 to 39 in good health and CMV-seropositive. The CDR3 protein is CASSLVATPSYEQYF. The CDR3 coding sequence is TGTGCCAGCAGCTTAGTGGCGACTCCATCATACGAGCAGTACTTC.